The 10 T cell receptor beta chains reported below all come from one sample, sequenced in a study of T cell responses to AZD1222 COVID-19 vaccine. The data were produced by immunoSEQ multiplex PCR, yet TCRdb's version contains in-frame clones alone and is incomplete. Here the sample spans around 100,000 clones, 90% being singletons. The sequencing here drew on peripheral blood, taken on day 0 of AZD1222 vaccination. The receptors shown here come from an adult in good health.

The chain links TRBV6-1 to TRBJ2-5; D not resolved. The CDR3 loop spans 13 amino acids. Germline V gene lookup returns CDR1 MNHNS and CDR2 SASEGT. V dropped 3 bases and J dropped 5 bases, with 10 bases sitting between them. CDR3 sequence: CASSEPSAETQYF. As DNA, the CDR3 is TGTGCCAGCAGTGAGCCCTCCGCGGAGACCCAGTACTTC.

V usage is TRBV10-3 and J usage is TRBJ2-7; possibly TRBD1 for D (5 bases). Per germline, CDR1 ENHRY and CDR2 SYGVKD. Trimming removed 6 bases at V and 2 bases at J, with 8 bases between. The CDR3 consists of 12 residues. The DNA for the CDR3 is TGTGCCATCAGAGACAGAACCTACGAGCAGTACTTC. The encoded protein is CAIRDRTYEQYF.

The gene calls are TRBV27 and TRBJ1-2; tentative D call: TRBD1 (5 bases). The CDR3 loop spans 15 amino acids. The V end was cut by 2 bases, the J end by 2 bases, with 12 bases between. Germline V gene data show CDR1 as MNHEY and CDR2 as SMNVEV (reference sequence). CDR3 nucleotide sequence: TGTGCCAGCAGTTTAGTGGGGGGAGAAAACTATGGCTACACCTTC. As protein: CASSLVGGENYGYTF.

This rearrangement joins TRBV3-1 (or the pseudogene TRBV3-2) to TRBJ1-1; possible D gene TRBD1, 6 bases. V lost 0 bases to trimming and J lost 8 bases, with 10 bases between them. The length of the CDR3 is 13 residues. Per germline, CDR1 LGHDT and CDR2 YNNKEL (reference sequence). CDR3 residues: CASSQEGGAEAFF. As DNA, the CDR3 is TGTGCCAGCAGCCAAGAGGGGGGCGCCGAAGCTTTCTTT.

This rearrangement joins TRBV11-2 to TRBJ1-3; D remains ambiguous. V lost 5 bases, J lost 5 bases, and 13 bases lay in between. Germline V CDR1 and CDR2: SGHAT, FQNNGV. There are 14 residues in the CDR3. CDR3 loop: CASSGNRLRNTIYF. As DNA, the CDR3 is TGTGCCAGCAGCGGAAATAGGTTGAGAAACACCATATATTTT.

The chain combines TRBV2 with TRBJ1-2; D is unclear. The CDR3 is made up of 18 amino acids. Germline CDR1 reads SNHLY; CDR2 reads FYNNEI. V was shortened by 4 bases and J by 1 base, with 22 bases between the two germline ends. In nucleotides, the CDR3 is TGTGCCAGCAGTGTTGAGGTTAGGGATCCCTCTTTTAACTATGGCTACACCTTC. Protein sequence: CASSVEVRDPSFNYGYTF.

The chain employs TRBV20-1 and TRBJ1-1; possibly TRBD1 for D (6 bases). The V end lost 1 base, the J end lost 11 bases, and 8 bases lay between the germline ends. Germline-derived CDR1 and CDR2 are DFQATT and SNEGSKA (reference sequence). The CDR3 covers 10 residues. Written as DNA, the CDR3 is TGCAGTGCTAGAGCGCAGGGGGCTTTCTTT. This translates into CSARAQGAFF.

The CDR3 region is CASSNTIQKGAFF. The CDR3 bases are TGTGCCAGCAGTAATACAATTCAGAAAGGAGCTTTCTTT. The genes are TRBV12-3 or TRBV12-4 and TRBJ1-1; D ambiguous. The CDR3 is 13 amino acids. Between the trimmed V and J ends, which lost 5 bases and 10 bases, there was a span of 17 bases.

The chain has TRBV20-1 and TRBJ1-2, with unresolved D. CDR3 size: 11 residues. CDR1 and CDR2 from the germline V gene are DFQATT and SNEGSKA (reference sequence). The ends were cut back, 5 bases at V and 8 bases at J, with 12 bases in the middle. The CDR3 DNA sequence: TGCAGTGCTCCCCCAGTTGTCGGCTACACCTTC. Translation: CSAPPVVGYTF.

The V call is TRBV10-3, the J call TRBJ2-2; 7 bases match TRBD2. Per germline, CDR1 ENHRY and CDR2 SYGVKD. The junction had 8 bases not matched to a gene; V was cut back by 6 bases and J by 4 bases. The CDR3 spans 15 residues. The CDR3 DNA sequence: TGTGCCATCAGACCCTGGGAGGGTCGCACCGGGGAGCTGTTTTTT. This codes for CAIRPWEGRTGELFF.